Shown below are 10 T cell receptor beta chains from a single sample sequenced in a study of cytomegalovirus exposure and HLA in healthy donors. Primers for the PCR totalled 60 Vbeta and 13 Jbeta. Repertoires were generated with immunoSEQ multiplex PCR, while TCRdb's copy carries only in-frame clones and drops some. Of just over 150,000 clones in the sample, roughly 85% were seen once. Sample: PBMCs. Receptors originate from a man between 18 and 35 years old in good health and CMV-seropositive.

In nucleotides, the CDR3 is TGCACCAGCAGCCAAGGACAGGGAAGGTGGAATCAGCCCCAGCATTTT. Its protein is CTSSQGQGRWNQPQHF. The chain employs TRBV1 and TRBJ1-5; the table's D call TRBD1 went unverified against the DNA. TRBV1 is a known pseudogene. The CDR3 consists of 16 residues.

The chain is built from TRBV12-5 and TRBJ2-1, with D perhaps TRBD2 (6 bases). CDR3 length equals 17 residues. CDR1 and CDR2 from the germline V gene are LGHNT and FRNRAP. V lost 4 bases, J lost 4 bases, and 20 bases lay in between. CDR3 bases: TGTGCTAGTGGTTCCTCACCAGGGATTGGGGGGTACAATGAGCAGTTCTTC. Its translation: CASGSSPGIGGYNEQFF.

The rearrangement uses TRBV11-2 and TRBJ1-6, with a weak D call TRBD1 (5 bases). This CDR3 has 15 residues. V was shortened by 5 bases and J by 7 bases, with 15 bases between the two germline ends. Germline values: CDR1 SGHAT, CDR2 FQNNGV. The CDR3 DNA is TGTGCCAGCAGCCTCAATGCGGGGGTCAATTCACCCCTCCACTTT. Amino acids: CASSLNAGVNSPLHF.

The V call is TRBV5-1, the J call TRBJ2-3; 9 positions agree with TRBD2. The CDR3 is 15 amino acids. Germline V gene lookup returns CDR1 SGHRS and CDR2 YFSETQ. With 4 bases clipped from V and 1 base from J, the junction kept 4 bases outside the gene matches. The CDR3 DNA reads TGCGCCAGCAGCCCTTGGACTAGCGGCACAGATACGCAGTATTTT. Translating it yields CASSPWTSGTDTQYF.

This clone was seen just once. The identical CDR3 is also encoded by other nucleotide sequences in the sample. The J gene is TRBJ1-5, the V gene TRBV19, with D hard to call. V was cut by 1 base and J by 4 bases, with 5 bases left in between. The germline gives CDR1 LNHDA, CDR2 SQIVND (reference sequence). The CDR3 spans 13 residues. CDR3 sequence (DNA): TGTGCCAGTAGTATAGGCGGGAATCAGCCCCAGCATTTT. Translated, it gives CASSIGGNQPQHF.

Here the CDR3 reads CASSLYQRGPGEQFF. Written as DNA, the CDR3 is TGTGCCAGCAGTTTATATCAGCGGGGGCCGGGGGAGCAGTTCTTC. The rearrangement links TRBV27 to TRBJ2-1; 8 bases are a match to TRBD2. Trimming at V came to 1 base and at J to 10 bases, leaving 9 bases not matched to a gene. Per germline, CDR1 MNHEY and CDR2 SMNVEV (reference sequence). The length of the CDR3 is 15 residues.

V usage is TRBV6-8 and J usage is TRBJ1-2; TRBD1 matches 10 bases. The CDR3 consists of 16 residues. Germline V gene sequence: CDR1 MNHGY, CDR2 SAAAGT. J lost 4 bases, V lost 4 bases, and 9 bases had no gene match. DNA for the CDR3: TGTGCCAGCAGTTTACCTCGGACAGGGGGGGTCTATGGCTACACCTTC. Its translation is CASSLPRTGGVYGYTF.

The CDR3 loop is CASSGPGTSGGFSYNEQFF. The CDR3 DNA sequence: TGTGCCAGCAGCGGGCCAGGGACTAGCGGGGGGTTTTCCTACAATGAGCAGTTCTTC. The V gene is TRBV7-2, the J gene TRBJ2-1; 15 nucleotides match TRBD2. Germline loops: CDR1 SGHTA, CDR2 FQGNSA. The V and J ends lost 5 bases and 1 base, in that order; junction bases with no gene match: 9. This CDR3 contains 19 residues.

This chain connects TRBV30 to TRBJ1-3, with 8 bases that match TRBD1. Germline CDR1 reads GTSNPN; CDR2 reads SVGIG (reference sequence). This CDR3 contains 15 residues. J gave up 1 base and V 5 bases, and 7 bases lay outside the gene matches. The CDR3 coding sequence is TGTGCCTGGGGCTCCAGGGGGCGTTCTGGAAACACCATATATTTT. This sequence encodes CAWGSRGRSGNTIYF. Variable domain in full (rest from reference TRBV30 and TRBJ1-3): SQTIHQWPATLVQPVGSPLSLECTVEGTSNPNLYWYRQAAGRGLQLLFYSVGIGQISSEVPQNLSASRPQDRQFILSSKKLLLSDSGFYLCAWGSRGRSGNTIYFGEGSWLTVV.

The chain's CDR3 is CASSADTNQPQHF. DNA of the CDR3: TGTGCCAGCAGCGCGGACACCAATCAGCCCCAGCATTTT. V gene TRBV7-6 combines with J gene TRBJ1-5; possibly TRBD1 for D (5 bases). V lost 5 bases and J lost 3, with 8 bases in between. Per germline, CDR1 SGHVS and CDR2 FNYEAQ. The CDR3 sequence is 13 residues long.